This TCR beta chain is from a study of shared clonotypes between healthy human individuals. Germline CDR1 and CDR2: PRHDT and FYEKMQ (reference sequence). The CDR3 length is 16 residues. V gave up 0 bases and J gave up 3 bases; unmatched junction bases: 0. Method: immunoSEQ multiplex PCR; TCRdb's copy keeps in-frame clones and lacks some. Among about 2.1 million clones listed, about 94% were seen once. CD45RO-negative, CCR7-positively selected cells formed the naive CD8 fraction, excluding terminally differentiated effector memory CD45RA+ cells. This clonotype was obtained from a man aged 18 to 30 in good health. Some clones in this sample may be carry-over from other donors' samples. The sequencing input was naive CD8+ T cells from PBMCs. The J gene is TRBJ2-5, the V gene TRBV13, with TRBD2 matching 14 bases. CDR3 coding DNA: TGTGCCAGCAGCTTAGGGACTAGCGGGAGGGAAGAGACCCAGTACTTC. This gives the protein CASSLGTSGREETQYF. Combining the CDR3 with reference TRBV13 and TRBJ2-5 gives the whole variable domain AAGVIQSPRHLIKEKRETATLKCYPIPRHDTVYWYQQGPGQDPQFLISFYEKMQSDKGSIPDRFSAQQFSDYHSELNMSSLELGDSALYFCASSLGTSGREETQYFGPGTRLLVL.